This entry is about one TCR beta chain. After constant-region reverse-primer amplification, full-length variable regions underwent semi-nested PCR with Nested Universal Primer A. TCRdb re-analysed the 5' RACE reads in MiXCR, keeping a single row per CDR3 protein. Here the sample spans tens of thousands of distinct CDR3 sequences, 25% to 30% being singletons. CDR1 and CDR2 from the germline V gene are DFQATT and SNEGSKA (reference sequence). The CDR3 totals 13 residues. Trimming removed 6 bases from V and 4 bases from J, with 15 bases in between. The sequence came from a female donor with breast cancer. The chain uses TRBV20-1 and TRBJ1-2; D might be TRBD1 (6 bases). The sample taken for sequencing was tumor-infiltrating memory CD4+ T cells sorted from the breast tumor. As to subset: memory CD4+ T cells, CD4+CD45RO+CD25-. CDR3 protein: CSARTGNLYGYTF. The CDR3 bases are TGCAGTGCGCGAACAGGGAATCTCTATGGCTACACCTTC.